This T cell receptor beta chain was identified during a study of T cells after yellow fever vaccination. General study points: By day 5 rather than day 15, the secondary response had peaked, though it was weaker.

Using its own MiXCR run on the 5' RACE reads, TCRdb lists one record per CDR3 protein. The sample has some 500,000 distinct CDR3 sequences, roughly 12% seen once. This clonotype was seen many times. Its antigen is not identified. This material consisted of PBMCs, taken on the day of the yellow fever booster vaccination. This clonotype was obtained from a man aged 30 to 45 who received the YFV17D yellow fever vaccine.

DNA of the CDR3: TGCGCCAGCAGCCAAGATGCACTAGCGGACTACAATGAGCAGTTCTTC. It specifies CASSQDALADYNEQFF. J is TRBJ2-1 and V is TRBV4-3, with 8 bases lining up with TRBD2. This CDR3 spans 16 amino acids. CDR1 and CDR2 from the germline V gene are LGHNA and YSLEER. Trimming at V came to 0 bases and at J to 3 bases, leaving 4 bases not matched to a gene.